The 7 T cell receptor beta chains below come from one sample, sequenced in a study of T cells after yellow fever vaccination. Using its own MiXCR run on the 5' RACE reads, TCRdb lists one record per CDR3 protein. The data hold about 630,000 distinct CDR3 sequences, with more than 9% observed a single time. The sequences come from PBMCs, collected on the day of the yellow fever booster vaccination. These receptors were collected from a young man who received the YFV17D yellow fever vaccine.

This clonotype came up many times. The gene calls are TRBV5-1 and TRBJ2-7, with TRBD1 matching over 7 bases. Germline CDR1 reads SGHRS; CDR2 reads YFSETQ. V trimming: 2 bases; J trimming: 3 bases; junction bases outside the gene matches: 5. CDR3 size: 14 residues. The CDR3 loop reads CASSLQGRDYEQYF. For the CDR3, the DNA is TGCGCCAGCAGCTTACAGGGGAGAGACTACGAGCAGTACTTC.

This clonotype has just one count. The V and J genes are TRBV27 and TRBJ2-3; no reliable D call. The V and J ends lost 2 bases and 0 bases respectively, with 6 bases between them. Germline V gene lookup returns CDR1 MNHEY and CDR2 SMNVEV (reference sequence). This CDR3 has 14 residues. CDR3: CASSLLSSTDTQYF. For the CDR3, the DNA is TGTGCCAGCAGTTTACTCAGTAGCACAGATACGCAGTATTTT.

V is TRBV5-4 and J is TRBJ2-5, with D maybe TRBD2 (5 bases). This CDR3 region has 14 residues. V was pared by 4 bases and J by 3 bases, with 13 bases between. Germline-derived CDR1 and CDR2 are SGHNT and YYREEE (reference sequence). The CDR3 DNA is TGTGCCAGCAGCCTACGGACTGGAAAAGAGACCCAGTACTTC. Protein sequence: CASSLRTGKETQYF.

This clonotype was counted only a few times. The chain has TRBV7-9 and TRBJ2-1; TRBD1 or TRBD2 may be the D gene (5 bases each). Germline V gene sequence: CDR1 SEHNR, CDR2 FQNEAQ (reference sequence). Trimming left V 4 bases short and J 8 bases short, with 21 bases between. There are 16 residues in the CDR3. The chain's CDR3 is CASSSPGARRRDEQFF. The CDR3 region has the DNA TGTGCCAGCAGCTCCCCCGGGGCGCGGCGGCGGGATGAGCAGTTCTTC.

The rearrangement joins TRBV5-1 to TRBJ1-5; 9 positions agree with TRBD1. The CDR3 length is 17 residues. Germline V gene sequence: CDR1 SGHRS, CDR2 YFSETQ. Trimming removed 0 bases from V and 7 bases from J; junction bases left unmatched: 11. The chain's CDR3 is CASSLEPLAGQGQPQHF. The CDR3 nucleotides read TGCGCCAGCAGCTTGGAGCCGCTCGCGGGACAGGGCCAGCCCCAGCATTTT.

This chain links TRBV20-1 with TRBJ1-2; 7 nucleotides line up with TRBD1. CDR1 DFQATT and CDR2 SNEGSKA come from the germline V gene (reference sequence). The CDR3 has 14 amino acids. V was pared by 5 bases and J by 4 bases, with 10 bases of the junction left unmatched. The CDR3 protein is CSAQGTDESYGYTF. DNA of the CDR3: TGCAGTGCTCAGGGGACAGACGAATCCTATGGCTACACCTTC.

The chain combines TRBV3-1 with TRBJ2-1; 7 bases agree with TRBD2. The CDR3 is 17 residues long. Germline CDR1 and CDR2: LGHDT and YNNKEL (reference sequence). J was trimmed by 6 bases and V by 2 bases; bases with no gene match: 13. In DNA, the CDR3 is TGTGCCAGCAGCCAACCCTATCTAGCGGTGGGGGTCAATGAGCAGTTCTTC. Translation gives CASSQPYLAVGVNEQFF.